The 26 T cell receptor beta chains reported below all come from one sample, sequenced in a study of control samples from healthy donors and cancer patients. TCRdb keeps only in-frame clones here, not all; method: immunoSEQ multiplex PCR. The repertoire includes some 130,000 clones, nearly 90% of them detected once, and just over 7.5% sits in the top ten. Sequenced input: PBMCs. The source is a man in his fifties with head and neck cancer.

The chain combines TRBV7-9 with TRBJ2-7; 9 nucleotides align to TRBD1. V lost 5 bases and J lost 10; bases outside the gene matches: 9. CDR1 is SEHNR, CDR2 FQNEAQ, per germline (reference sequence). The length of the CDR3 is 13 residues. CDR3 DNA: TGTGCCAGCAGCCCGGGACAGGGTGAAATCCAGTACTTC. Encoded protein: CASSPGQGEIQYF. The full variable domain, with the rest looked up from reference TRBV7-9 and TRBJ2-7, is DTGVSQNPRHKITKRGQNVTFRCDPISEHNRLYWYRQTLGQGPEFLTYFQNEAQLEKSRLLSDRFSAERPKGSFSTLEIQRTEQGDSAMYLCASSPGQGEIQYFGPGTRLTVT.

The CDR3 region has the DNA TGTGCCAGCAACCCCGTTGGGACACTATCTGGGGCCAACGTCCTGACTTTC. Translated: CASNPVGTLSGANVLTF. The V and J genes are TRBV28 and TRBJ2-6; TRBD1 might be the D (6 bases). The V gene's germline CDR1 is MDHEN and CDR2 SYDVKM. The CDR3 length is 17 residues. Trimming cost V 7 bases and J 1 base, with 17 bases left between them.

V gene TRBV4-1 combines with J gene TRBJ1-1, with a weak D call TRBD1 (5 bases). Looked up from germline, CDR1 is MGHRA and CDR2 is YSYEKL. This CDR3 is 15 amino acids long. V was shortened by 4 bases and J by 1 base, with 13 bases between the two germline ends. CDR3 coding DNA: TGCGCCAGCAGCCGTTCTGGGGGAACGAACACTGAAGCTTTCTTT. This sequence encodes CASSRSGGTNTEAFF.

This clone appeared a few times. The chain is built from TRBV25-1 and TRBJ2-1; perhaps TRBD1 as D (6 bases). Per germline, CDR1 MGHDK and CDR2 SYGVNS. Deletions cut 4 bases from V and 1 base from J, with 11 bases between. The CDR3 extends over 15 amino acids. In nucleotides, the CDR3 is TGTGCCAGCAGTGGCGGACAGTTATCCTACAATGAGCAGTTCTTC. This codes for CASSGGQLSYNEQFF.

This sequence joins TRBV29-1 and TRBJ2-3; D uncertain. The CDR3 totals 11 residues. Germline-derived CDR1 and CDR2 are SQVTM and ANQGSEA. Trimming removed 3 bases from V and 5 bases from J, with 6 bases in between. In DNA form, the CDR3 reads TGCAGCGTTGATAACGGAGATACGCAGTATTTT. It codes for CSVDNGDTQYF.

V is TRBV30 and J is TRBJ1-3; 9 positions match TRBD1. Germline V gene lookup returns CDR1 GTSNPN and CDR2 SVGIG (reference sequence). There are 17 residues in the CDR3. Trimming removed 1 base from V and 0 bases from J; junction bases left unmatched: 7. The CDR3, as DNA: TGTGCCTGGAGTGATGGGACAGGGACCTTCTCTGGAAACACCATATATTTT. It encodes CAWSDGTGTFSGNTIYF.

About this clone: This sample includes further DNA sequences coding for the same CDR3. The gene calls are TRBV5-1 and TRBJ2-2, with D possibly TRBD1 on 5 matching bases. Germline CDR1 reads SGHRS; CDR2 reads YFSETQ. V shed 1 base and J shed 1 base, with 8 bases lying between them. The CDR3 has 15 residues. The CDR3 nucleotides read TGCGCCAGCAGCTTGCCCACAGGGAACACCGGGGAGCTGTTTTTT. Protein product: CASSLPTGNTGELFF.

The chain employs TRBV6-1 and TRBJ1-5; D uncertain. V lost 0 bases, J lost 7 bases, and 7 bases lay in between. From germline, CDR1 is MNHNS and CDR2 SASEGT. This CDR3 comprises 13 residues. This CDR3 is CASSEAGKQPQHF. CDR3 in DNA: TGTGCCAGCAGTGAAGCAGGGAAACAGCCCCAGCATTTT.

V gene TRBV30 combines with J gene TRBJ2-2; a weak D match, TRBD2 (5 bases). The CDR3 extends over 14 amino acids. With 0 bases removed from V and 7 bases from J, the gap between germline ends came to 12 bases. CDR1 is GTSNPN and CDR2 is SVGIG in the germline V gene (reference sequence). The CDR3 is CAWSVNPRGGELFF. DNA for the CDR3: TGTGCCTGGAGTGTAAACCCCCGGGGCGGGGAGCTGTTTTTT.

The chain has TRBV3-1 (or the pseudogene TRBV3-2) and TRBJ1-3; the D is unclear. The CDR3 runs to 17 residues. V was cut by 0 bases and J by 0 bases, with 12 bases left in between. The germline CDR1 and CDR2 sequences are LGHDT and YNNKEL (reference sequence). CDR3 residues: CASSQELPDASGNTIYF. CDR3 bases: TGTGCCAGCAGCCAAGAACTGCCCGATGCCTCTGGAAACACCATATATTTT.

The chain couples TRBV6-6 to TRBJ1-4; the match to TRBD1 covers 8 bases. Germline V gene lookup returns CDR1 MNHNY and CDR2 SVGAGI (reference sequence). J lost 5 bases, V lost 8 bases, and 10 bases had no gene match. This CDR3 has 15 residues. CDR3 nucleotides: TGTGCCAGCCTTAGACAGGGGTCCCTCAATGAAAAACTGTTTTTT. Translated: CASLRQGSLNEKLFF.

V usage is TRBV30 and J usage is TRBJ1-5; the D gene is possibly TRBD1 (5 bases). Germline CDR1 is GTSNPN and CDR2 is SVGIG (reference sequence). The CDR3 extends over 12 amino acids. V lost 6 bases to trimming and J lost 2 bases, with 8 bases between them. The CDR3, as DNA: TGTGCCTGCGACAGTGGCAATCAGCCCCAGCATTTT. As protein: CACDSGNQPQHF.

The CDR3: CAWQELGGLTGELFF. Written as DNA, the CDR3 is TGTGCCTGGCAGGAGCTAGGGGGGCTCACCGGGGAGCTGTTTTTT. This chain links TRBV30 with TRBJ2-2; D possibly uses TRBD1 or TRBD2 (6 bases each). Per germline, CDR1 GTSNPN and CDR2 SVGIG (reference sequence). The CDR3 runs to 15 residues. With 5 bases removed from V and 4 bases from J, the gap between germline ends came to 17 bases.

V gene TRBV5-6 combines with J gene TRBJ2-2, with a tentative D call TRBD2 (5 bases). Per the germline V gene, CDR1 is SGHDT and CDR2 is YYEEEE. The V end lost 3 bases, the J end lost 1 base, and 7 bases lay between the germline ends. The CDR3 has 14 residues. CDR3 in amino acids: CASSSGMNTGELFF. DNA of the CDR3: TGTGCCAGCAGCTCGGGGATGAACACCGGGGAGCTGTTTTTT.

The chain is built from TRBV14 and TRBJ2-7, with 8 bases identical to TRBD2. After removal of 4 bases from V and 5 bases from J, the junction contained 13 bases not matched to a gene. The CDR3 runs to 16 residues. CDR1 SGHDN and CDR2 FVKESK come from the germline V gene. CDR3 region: CASSPHSGGRGNEQYF. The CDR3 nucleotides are TGTGCCAGCAGCCCCCATTCGGGAGGGAGGGGGAACGAGCAGTACTTC.

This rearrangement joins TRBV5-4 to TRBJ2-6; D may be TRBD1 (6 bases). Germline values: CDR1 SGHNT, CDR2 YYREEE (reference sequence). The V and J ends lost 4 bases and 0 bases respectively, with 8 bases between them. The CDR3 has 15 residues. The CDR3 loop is CASSQTGSGANVLTF. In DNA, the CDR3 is TGTGCCAGCAGCCAGACAGGCTCTGGGGCCAACGTCCTGACTTTC. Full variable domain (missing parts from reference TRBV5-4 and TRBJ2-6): ETGVTQSPTHLIKTRGQQVTLRCSSQSGHNTVSWYQQALGQGPQFIFQYYREEENGRGNFPPRFSGLQFPNYSSELNVNALELDDSALYLCASSQTGSGANVLTFGAGSRLTVL.

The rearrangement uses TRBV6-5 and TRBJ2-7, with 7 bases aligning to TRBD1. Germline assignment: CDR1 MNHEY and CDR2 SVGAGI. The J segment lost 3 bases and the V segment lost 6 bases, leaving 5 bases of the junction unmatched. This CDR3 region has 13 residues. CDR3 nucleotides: TGTGCCAGCAGCTCCGGGACAGTCTACGAGCAGTACTTC. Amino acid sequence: CASSSGTVYEQYF.

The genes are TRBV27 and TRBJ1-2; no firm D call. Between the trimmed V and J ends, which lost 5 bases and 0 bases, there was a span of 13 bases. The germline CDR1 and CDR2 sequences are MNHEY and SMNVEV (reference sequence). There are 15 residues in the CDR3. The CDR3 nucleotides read TGTGCCAGCAGTCCCGGACCAGCCGCTAACTATGGCTACACCTTC. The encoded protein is CASSPGPAANYGYTF.

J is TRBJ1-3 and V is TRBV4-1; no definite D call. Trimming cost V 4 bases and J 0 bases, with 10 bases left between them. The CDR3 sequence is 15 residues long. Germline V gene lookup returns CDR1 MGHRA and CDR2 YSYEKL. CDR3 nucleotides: TGCGCCAGCAGCCCCAGATCCAACTCTGGAAACACCATATATTTT. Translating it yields CASSPRSNSGNTIYF.

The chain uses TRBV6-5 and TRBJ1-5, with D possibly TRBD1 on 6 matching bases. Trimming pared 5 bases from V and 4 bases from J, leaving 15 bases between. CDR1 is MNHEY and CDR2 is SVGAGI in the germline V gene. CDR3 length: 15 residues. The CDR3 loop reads CASSTRGRDNQPQHF. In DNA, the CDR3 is TGTGCCAGCAGTACCCGGGGGCGCGATAATCAGCCCCAGCATTTT.

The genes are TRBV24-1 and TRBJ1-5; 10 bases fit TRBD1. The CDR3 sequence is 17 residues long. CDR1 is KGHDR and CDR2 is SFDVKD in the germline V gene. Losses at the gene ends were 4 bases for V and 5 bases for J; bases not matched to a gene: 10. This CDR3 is CATSEAPGQGRDQPQHF. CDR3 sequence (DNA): TGTGCCACCAGTGAGGCTCCGGGACAGGGGAGGGATCAGCCCCAGCATTTT.

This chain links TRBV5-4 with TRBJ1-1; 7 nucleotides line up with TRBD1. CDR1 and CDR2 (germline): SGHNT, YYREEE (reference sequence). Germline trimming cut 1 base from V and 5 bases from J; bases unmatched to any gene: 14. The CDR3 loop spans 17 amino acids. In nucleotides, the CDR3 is TGTGCCAGCAGCTTGCGGGGAGGGGGCCAGGGGATGACTGAAGCTTTCTTT. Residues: CASSLRGGGQGMTEAFF. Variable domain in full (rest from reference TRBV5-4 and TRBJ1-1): ETGVTQSPTHLIKTRGQQVTLRCSSQSGHNTVSWYQQALGQGPQFIFQYYREEENGRGNFPPRFSGLQFPNYSSELNVNALELDDSALYLCASSLRGGGQGMTEAFFGQGTRLTVV.

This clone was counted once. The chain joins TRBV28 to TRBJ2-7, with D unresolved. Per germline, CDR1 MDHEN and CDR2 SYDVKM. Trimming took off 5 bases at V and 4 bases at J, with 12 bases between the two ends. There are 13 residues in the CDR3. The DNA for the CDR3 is TGTGCCAGCAGTCTAGGGCAGAGGTACGAGCAGTACTTC. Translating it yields CASSLGQRYEQYF.

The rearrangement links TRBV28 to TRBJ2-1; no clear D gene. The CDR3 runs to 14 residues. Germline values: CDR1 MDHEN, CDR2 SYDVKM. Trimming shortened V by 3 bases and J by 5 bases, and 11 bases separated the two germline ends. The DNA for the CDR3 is TGTGCCAGCAGTTTGCCGCGAAGGGACAATGAGCAGTTCTTC. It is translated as CASSLPRRDNEQFF.

CDR3 amino acids: CASSRDQAEQYF. The CDR3 DNA follows: TGTGCCAGCAGCCGGGACCAGGCCGAGCAGTACTTC. The V gene is TRBV6-5, the J gene TRBJ2-7; D might be TRBD1 or TRBD2, each matching 5 bases. Germline V lookup: CDR1 MNHEY, CDR2 SVGAGI. This CDR3 is 12 amino acids long. V gave up 6 bases and J gave up 6 bases, with 12 bases separating them.

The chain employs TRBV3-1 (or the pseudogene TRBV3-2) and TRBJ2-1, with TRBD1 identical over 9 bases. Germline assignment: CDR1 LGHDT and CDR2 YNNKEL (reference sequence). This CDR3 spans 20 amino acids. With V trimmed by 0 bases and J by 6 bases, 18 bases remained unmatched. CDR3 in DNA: TGTGCCAGCAGCCAAGAGAACAGGGGGCGCTTTGTCGGGAAGATCAATGAGCAGTTCTTC. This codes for CASSQENRGRFVGKINEQFF.